This TCR beta chain was captured in a study of OX40 agonist ivuxolimab in advanced cancers. Background on the study: Administration of intravenous ivuxolimab to patients occurred every 2 weeks at 0.01 to 10 mg/kg. Study-wide findings and caveats: At 0.1-3.0 mg/kg, partial responders had clonal expansion among the lowest observed. The study found that CD8+ T cells averaged more expanded clones than CD4+.

This CDR3 contains 18 residues. The V and J ends lost 5 bases and 1 base, in that order; junction bases with no gene match: 18. Germline V gene data show CDR1 as SQVTM and CDR2 as ANQGSEA. With regard to this clone: Its antigen remains unidentified.

Sequenced by immunoSEQ multiplex PCR; TCRdb stores in-frame clones only, minus some. The sample lists 28,000 or so clones; 85% to 90% were seen once. The rearrangement joins TRBV29-1 to TRBJ2-3; 7 bases are shared with TRBD1. Sequencing used CD4+ or CD8+ T cells sorted from blood, obtained in a trial of the OX40 agonist ivuxolimab. This sequence was found in an adult with an advanced solid tumor such as melanoma, head and neck, liver or kidney cancer. CDR3 sequence reads: CSVPPWGSTGVGTDTQYF. CDR3 DNA: TGCAGCGTTCCTCCCTGGGGATCTACAGGGGTGGGCACAGATACGCAGTATTTT.